The rows below give T cell receptor beta chains drawn from one sample of a study of cytomegalovirus exposure and HLA in healthy donors. Sequencing used immunoSEQ multiplex PCR; TCRdb keeps in-frame clones, though not all of them. The sample lists some 200,000 clones, roughly 13% occurring once. The material sequenced was PBMCs. The receptors shown here come from a man aged 45-65 years in good health and CMV-seropositive. Each CDR3 is given with its conserved first and last residue. D genes are given only for firm matches. Not every row has a clone size; where given, it reads once, few, many or a size class.

d_gene	v_gene	abundance	j_gene	CDR3aa	CDR3nt
TRBD2	TRBV4-3	few	TRBJ2-1	CASSQEGGSYNEQFF	TGCGCCAGCAGCCAAGAGGGCGGGAGTTACAATGAGCAGTTCTTC
TRBD1	TRBV6-1	few	TRBJ2-7	CASNLDRVNTYEQYF	TGTGCCAGCAACCTAGACAGGGTCAACACCTACGAGCAGTACTTC
TRBD1	TRBV6-1	few	TRBJ1-2	CASSETPPGTGNFYGYTF	TGTGCCAGCAGTGAAACCCCGCCCGGGACAGGGAATTTCTATGGCTACACCTTC
.	TRBV5-6	.	TRBJ1-6	CASSPRGISYNSPLHF	TGTGCCAGCAGCCCAAGGGGGATCTCCTATAATTCACCCCTCCACTTT
TRBD1	TRBV7-9	few	TRBJ1-2	CASSRSGTGANYGYIF	TGTGCCAGCAGCCGCTCCGGGACAGGGGCCAACTATGGCTACATCTTC
.	TRBV7-7	few	TRBJ2-3	CASSLREPTDTQYF	TGTGCCAGCAGCTTAAGAGAGCCCACAGATACGCAGTATTTT
TRBD2	TRBV5-1	.	TRBJ2-5	CASRRSSSGGGETQYF	TGCGCCAGCAGGCGCTCCTCTAGCGGGGGTGGAGAGACCCAGTACTTC
TRBD2	TRBV4-2	.	TRBJ2-2	CASSERGGRNTGELFF	TGTGCCAGCAGTGAGCGGGGGGGTAGAAACACCGGGGAGCTGTTTTTT
TRBD1	TRBV11-3	.	TRBJ2-3	CASSSGQGAATDTQYF	TGTGCCAGCAGCAGTGGACAGGGGGCAGCCACAGATACGCAGTATTTT
.	TRBV19	.	TRBJ1-1	CASSGTLVYFVF	TGTGCCAGTAGTGGGACACTCGTTTACTTTGTCTTT
.	TRBV30	few	TRBJ1-2	CAWSGSYGYTF	TGTGCCTGGAGTGGTAGCTATGGCTACACCTTC
TRBD2	TRBV4-3	.	TRBJ2-3	CASSQDPASGGTDTQYF	TGCGCCAGCAGCCAAGATCCGGCTAGCGGGGGCACAGATACGCAGTATTTT